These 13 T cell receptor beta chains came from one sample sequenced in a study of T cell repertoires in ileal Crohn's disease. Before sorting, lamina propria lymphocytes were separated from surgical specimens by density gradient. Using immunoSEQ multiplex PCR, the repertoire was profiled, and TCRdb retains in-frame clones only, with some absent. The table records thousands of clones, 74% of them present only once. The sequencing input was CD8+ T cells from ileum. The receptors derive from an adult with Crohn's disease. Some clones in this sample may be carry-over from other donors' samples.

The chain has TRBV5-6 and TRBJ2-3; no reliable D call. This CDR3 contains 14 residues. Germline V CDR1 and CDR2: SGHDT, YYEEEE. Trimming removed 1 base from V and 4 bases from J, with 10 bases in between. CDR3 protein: CASSLRGRADTQYF. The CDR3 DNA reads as TGTGCCAGCAGCTTGAGAGGTCGGGCAGATACGCAGTATTTT.

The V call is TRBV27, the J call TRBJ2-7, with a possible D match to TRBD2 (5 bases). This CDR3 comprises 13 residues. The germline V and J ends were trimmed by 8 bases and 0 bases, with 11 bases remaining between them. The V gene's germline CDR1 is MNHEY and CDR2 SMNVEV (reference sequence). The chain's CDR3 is CASGGLSSYEQYF. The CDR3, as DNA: TGTGCCAGCGGAGGACTGAGCTCCTACGAGCAGTACTTC.

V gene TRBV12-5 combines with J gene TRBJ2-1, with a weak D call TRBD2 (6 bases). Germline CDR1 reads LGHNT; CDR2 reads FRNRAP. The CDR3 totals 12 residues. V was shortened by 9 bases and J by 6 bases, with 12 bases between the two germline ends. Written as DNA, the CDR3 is TGTGCTAGCTCGACTAGTTCCAATGAGCAGTTCTTC. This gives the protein CASSTSSNEQFF.

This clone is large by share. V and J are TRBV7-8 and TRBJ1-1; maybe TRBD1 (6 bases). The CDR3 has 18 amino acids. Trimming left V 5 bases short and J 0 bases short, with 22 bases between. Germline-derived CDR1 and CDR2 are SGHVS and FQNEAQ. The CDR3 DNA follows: TGTGCCAGCAGCGGTCGAAGGACAGCACAAACCATGAACACTGAAGCTTTCTTT. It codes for CASSGRRTAQTMNTEAFF.

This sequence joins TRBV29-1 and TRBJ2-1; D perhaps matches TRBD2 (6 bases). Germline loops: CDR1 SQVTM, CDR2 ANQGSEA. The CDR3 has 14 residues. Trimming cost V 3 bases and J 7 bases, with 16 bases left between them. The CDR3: CSVDKSRDLNEQFF. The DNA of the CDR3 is TGCAGCGTTGATAAATCCCGGGACTTAAATGAGCAGTTCTTC.

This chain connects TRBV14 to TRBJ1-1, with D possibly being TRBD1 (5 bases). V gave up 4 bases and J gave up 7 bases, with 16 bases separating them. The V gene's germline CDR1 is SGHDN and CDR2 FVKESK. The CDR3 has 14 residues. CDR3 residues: CASSPEDSRYEAFF. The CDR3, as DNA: TGTGCCAGCAGCCCCGAAGACAGCCGCTATGAAGCTTTCTTT. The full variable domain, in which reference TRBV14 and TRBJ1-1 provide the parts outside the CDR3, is EAGVTQFPSHSVIEKGQTVTLRCDPISGHDNLYWYRRVMGKEIKFLLHFVKESKQDESGMPNNRFLAERTGGTYSTLKVQPAELEDSGVYFCASSPEDSRYEAFFGQGTRLTVV.

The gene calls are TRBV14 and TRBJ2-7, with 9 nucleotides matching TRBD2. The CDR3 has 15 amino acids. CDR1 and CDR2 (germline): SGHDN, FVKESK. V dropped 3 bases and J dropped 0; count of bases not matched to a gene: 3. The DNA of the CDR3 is TGTGCCAGCAGCCACCAAGCGGGAGGCTCCTACGAGCAGTACTTC. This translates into CASSHQAGGSYEQYF.

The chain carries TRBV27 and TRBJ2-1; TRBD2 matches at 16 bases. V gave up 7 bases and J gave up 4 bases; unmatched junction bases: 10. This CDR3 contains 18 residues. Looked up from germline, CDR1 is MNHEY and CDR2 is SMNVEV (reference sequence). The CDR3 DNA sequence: TGTGCCAGCACCCGAGGGACTAGCGGGAGGGTTGGGTACAATGAGCAGTTCTTC. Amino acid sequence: CASTRGTSGRVGYNEQFF.

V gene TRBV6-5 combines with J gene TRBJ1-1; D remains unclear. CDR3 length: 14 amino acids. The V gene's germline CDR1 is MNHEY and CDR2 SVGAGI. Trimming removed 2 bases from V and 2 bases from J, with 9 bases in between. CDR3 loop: CASSYRAGNTEAFF. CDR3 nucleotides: TGTGCCAGCAGTTACAGGGCGGGAAACACTGAAGCTTTCTTT.

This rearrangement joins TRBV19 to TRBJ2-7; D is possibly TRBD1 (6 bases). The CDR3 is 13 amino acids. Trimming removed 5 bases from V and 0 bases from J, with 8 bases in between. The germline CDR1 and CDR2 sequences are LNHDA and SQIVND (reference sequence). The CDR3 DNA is TGTGCCAGTAGTCAGGACAGCTCCTACGAGCAGTACTTC. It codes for CASSQDSSYEQYF.

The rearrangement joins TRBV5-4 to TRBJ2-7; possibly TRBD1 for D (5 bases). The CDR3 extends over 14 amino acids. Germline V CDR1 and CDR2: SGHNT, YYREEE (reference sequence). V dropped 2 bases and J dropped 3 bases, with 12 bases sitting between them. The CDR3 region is CASSFTGRVYEQYF. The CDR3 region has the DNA TGTGCCAGCAGCTTTACCGGCAGGGTCTACGAGCAGTACTTC.

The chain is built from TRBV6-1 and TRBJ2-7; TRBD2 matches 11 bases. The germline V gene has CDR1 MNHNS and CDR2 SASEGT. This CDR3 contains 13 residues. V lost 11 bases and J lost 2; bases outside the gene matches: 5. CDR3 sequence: CASATSGAYEQYF. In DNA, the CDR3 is TGTGCCTCAGCGACTAGCGGGGCCTACGAGCAGTACTTC.

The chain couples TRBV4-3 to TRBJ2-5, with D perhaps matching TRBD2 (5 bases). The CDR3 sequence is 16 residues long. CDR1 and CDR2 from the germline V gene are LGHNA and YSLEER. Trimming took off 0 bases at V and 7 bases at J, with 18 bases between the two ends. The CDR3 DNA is TGCGCCAGCAGCCAAGATAGGGAGACCCCCTCGGGGACCCAGTACTTC. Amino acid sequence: CASSQDRETPSGTQYF.